This T cell receptor beta chain was profiled in a study of cytomegalovirus exposure and HLA in healthy donors. Study results and limitations: Equally common other TCR beta chains were less clonally expanded than HLA-associated ones, a later analysis found. Earlier analysis found most TCR beta V segments productive about 87% or about 30% of the time. Over 150 TCR beta chains were listed as cytomegalovirus-associated.

Researchers ran the PCR with 60 Vbeta and 13 Jbeta primers. Measured with immunoSEQ multiplex PCR; TCRdb has only the in-frame clones, and not every one. The sample records about 120,000 clones, over 70% being singletons. This CDR3 is 16 amino acids long. From germline, CDR1 is PRHDT and CDR2 FYEKMQ (reference sequence). To note about this clone: Its specificity is unknown. Relative to the germline gene, one junction end is altered; a read error may explain this.

V usage is TRBV13 and J usage is TRBJ2-7; 10 bases match TRBD2. The clonotype comes from a woman aged 50 to 60 in good health and CMV-seronegative. The sample taken for sequencing was PBMCs. The CDR3 loop is CASSVGLAESLYEQYF. DNA for the CDR3: TGTGCCAGCAGCGTAGGACTAGCGGAGTCCCTCTACGAGCAGTACTTC.